The 24 T cell receptor beta chains below all came from one sample that was sequenced in a study of T cell changes during pregnancy in multiple sclerosis. TCRdb's copy holds only in-frame clones and misses some; the assay was immunoSEQ multiplex PCR. The repertoire holds about 47,000 clones, with 80% to 95% as singletons. The sample was peripheral blood, taken after pregnancy. The origin of the receptors is a female donor with multiple sclerosis, enrolled in a pregnancy study.

The rearrangement joins TRBV27 to TRBJ2-7, with TRBD2 as a possible D gene (6 bases). Germline V gives CDR1 MNHEY, CDR2 SMNVEV (reference sequence). This CDR3 is 14 amino acids long. V gave up 7 bases and J gave up 1 base, with 14 bases separating them. The CDR3 reads CASKRRAASYEQYF. The CDR3 DNA reads TGTGCCAGCAAGAGGAGGGCCGCATCCTACGAGCAGTACTTC.

The CDR3 spells CASSSTGTGTGELFF. In DNA form, the CDR3 reads TGTGCCAGCAGTTCTACCGGGACAGGTACCGGGGAGCTGTTTTTT. V gene TRBV6-8 combines with J gene TRBJ2-2; 8 bases map to TRBD1. CDR3 length equals 15 residues. The J segment lost 5 bases and the V segment lost 4 bases, leaving 6 bases of the junction unmatched. From germline, CDR1 is MNHGY and CDR2 SAAAGT.

The chain couples TRBV10-3 to TRBJ2-1; 12 bases line up with TRBD2. This CDR3 has 15 amino acids. V was pared by 2 bases and J by 5 bases, with 1 base of the junction left unmatched. Germline-derived CDR1 and CDR2 are ENHRY and SYGVKD. DNA for the CDR3: TGTGCCATCAGTGAGCTAGCGGGGGGGAACAATGAGCAGTTCTTC. This translates into CAISELAGGNNEQFF.

The chain carries TRBV30 and TRBJ2-2; 9 bases fit TRBD2. Per the germline V gene, CDR1 is GTSNPN and CDR2 is SVGIG (reference sequence). The CDR3 is 17 residues long. Trimming removed 5 bases from V and 0 bases from J; junction bases left unmatched: 10. CDR3 sequence (DNA): TGTGCCTGGGGGGGCCTAGCGGGGCTCGCGAACACCGGGGAGCTGTTTTTT. Residues: CAWGGLAGLANTGELFF.

The chain has TRBV10-1 and TRBJ1-1, with a possible D match to TRBD1 (5 bases). The CDR3 is 14 residues long. V was cut by 11 bases and J by 1 base, with 17 bases left in between. The germline V gene encodes CDR1 WNHNN and CDR2 SYGVQD (reference sequence). The CDR3 bases are TGCGCCCCTTGGGGCCCCGACGAGAACACTGAAGCTTTCTTT. Protein: CAPWGPDENTEAFF.

The chain joins TRBV5-4 to TRBJ1-5; TRBD1 matches at 7 bases. V was pared by 0 bases and J by 9 bases, with 6 bases of the junction left unmatched. The germline V gene has CDR1 SGHNT and CDR2 YYREEE (reference sequence). The CDR3 length is 14 residues. The CDR3: CASSLGGTAAPQHF. The CDR3 coding sequence is TGTGCCAGCAGCTTGGGAGGGACAGCTGCGCCCCAGCATTTT.

The gene calls are TRBV4-3 and TRBJ1-1; unclear D gene. V dropped 1 base and J dropped 4 bases, with 10 bases sitting between them. CDR1 and CDR2 from the germline V gene are LGHNA and YSLEER. The CDR3 length is 14 residues. CDR3 sequence reads: CASSQGPRATEAFF. CDR3 nucleotides: TGCGCCAGCAGCCAAGGTCCGAGGGCCACTGAAGCTTTCTTT.

The chain joins TRBV29-1 to TRBJ1-1, with D unclear. CDR3 length: 13 amino acids. Germline V gene data show CDR1 as SQVTM and CDR2 as ANQGSEA. Trimming took 8 bases from V and 4 from J, leaving 17 bases between them. The CDR3 reads CSSATGMGTEAFF. CDR3 in DNA: TGCAGCTCCGCGACTGGCATGGGCACTGAAGCTTTCTTT.

The gene calls are TRBV5-6 and TRBJ1-2, with D maybe TRBD1 (6 bases). With 3 bases removed from V and 7 bases from J, the gap between germline ends came to 19 bases. This CDR3 region has 15 residues. Germline-derived CDR1 and CDR2 are SGHDT and YYEEEE. CDR3 bases: TGTGCCAGCAGCTACCGTTCCTTAGGGGGAGCTGGCTACACCTTC. Encoded protein: CASSYRSLGGAGYTF.

The chain employs TRBV15 and TRBJ2-1; 10 positions agree with TRBD1. The trim removed 0 bases at V and 8 bases at J, leaving 16 bases unmatched. Germline V gives CDR1 LNHNV, CDR2 YYDKDF (reference sequence). The CDR3 covers 19 residues. CDR3 loop: CATSRDRAGGTGDFDEQFF. CDR3 in DNA: TGTGCCACCAGCAGAGACCGGGCAGGGGGGACAGGGGATTTTGATGAGCAGTTCTTC.

The gene calls are TRBV9 and TRBJ1-5; the match to TRBD1 covers 7 bases. This CDR3 spans 16 amino acids. With 4 bases clipped from V and 4 bases from J, the junction kept 11 bases outside the gene matches. Germline V gene lookup returns CDR1 SGDLS and CDR2 YYNGEE. CDR3: CASSSLLPGQNQPQHF. Written as DNA, the CDR3 is TGTGCCAGCAGCAGTCTCCTCCCGGGACAGAATCAGCCCCAGCATTTT.

J is TRBJ2-7 and V is TRBV9; a possible D gene is TRBD1 (5 bases). CDR1 SGDLS and CDR2 YYNGEE come from the germline V gene. Between the trimmed V and J ends, which lost 0 bases and 5 bases, there was a span of 21 bases. CDR3 length equals 17 residues. CDR3 bases: TGTGCCAGCAGCGTAGATGATGGGAAGGGGTTGAGGAACGAGCAGTACTTC. Translating it yields CASSVDDGKGLRNEQYF. The full variable domain, its missing parts supplied by reference TRBV9 and TRBJ2-7, is DSGVTQTPKHLITATGQRVTLRCSPRSGDLSVYWYQQSLDQGLQFLIQYYNGEERAKGNILERFSAQQFPDLHSELNLSSLELGDSALYFCASSVDDGKGLRNEQYFGPGTRLTVT.

This clone was counted once. The chain recombines TRBV22-1 with TRBJ1-1. TRBV22-1 is reported as a pseudogene. The CDR3 contains 15 residues. The CDR3 loop is CPGSARWRGYLEAFF. CDR3 coding DNA: TGTCCTGGGAGCGCACGGTGGAGGGGATACCTTGAAGCTTTCTTT.

The chain links TRBV19 to TRBJ1-2; perhaps TRBD1 as D (6 bases). The V gene's germline CDR1 is LNHDA and CDR2 SQIVND (reference sequence). This CDR3 contains 12 residues. V dropped 5 bases and J dropped 7 bases, with 11 bases sitting between them. CDR3 DNA sequence: TGTGCCAGTAGTGGGACATCTATTGGCTACACCTTC. Encoded protein: CASSGTSIGYTF.

The chain has TRBV27 and TRBJ1-2; weak D call: TRBD1 (5 bases). Between the trimmed V and J ends, which lost 2 bases and 5 bases, there was a span of 9 bases. Germline assignment: CDR1 MNHEY and CDR2 SMNVEV (reference sequence). The CDR3 sequence is 13 residues long. In DNA, the CDR3 is TGTGCCAGCAGTTTAACGGGGGGTTATGGCTACACCTTC. Translating it yields CASSLTGGYGYTF.

This chain joins TRBV7-2 and TRBJ2-1; D gene ambiguous. Deletions cut 0 bases from V and 13 bases from J, with 16 bases between. The germline CDR1 and CDR2 sequences are SGHTA and FQGNSA. This CDR3 has 14 amino acids. The CDR3 reads CASSLARAIPGQFF. As DNA, the CDR3 is TGTGCCAGCAGCTTAGCGCGCGCGATTCCGGGTCAGTTCTTC.

The gene calls are TRBV5-6 and TRBJ1-5; D may be TRBD1 (6 bases). Between the trimmed V and J ends, which lost 4 bases and 4 bases, there was a span of 15 bases. Germline CDR1 is SGHDT and CDR2 is YYEEEE. The CDR3 length is 15 residues. This CDR3 reads CASSPRGQYNQPQHF. CDR3 sequence (DNA): TGTGCCAGCAGCCCGCGCGGACAGTATAATCAGCCCCAGCATTTT.

J is TRBJ1-2 and V is TRBV6-5, with a weak D call TRBD1 (6 bases). The germline V gene has CDR1 MNHEY and CDR2 SVGAGI. This CDR3 contains 12 residues. Trimming took off 6 bases at V and 8 bases at J, with 13 bases between the two ends. The CDR3 spells CASRVDRNGYTF. CDR3 bases: TGTGCCAGCAGAGTTGACAGGAACGGCTACACCTTC.

The chain recombines TRBV7-2 with TRBJ1-4; tentative D call: TRBD1 (5 bases). This CDR3 contains 16 residues. Germline CDR1 and CDR2: SGHTA and FQGNSA. Trimming shortened V by 2 bases and J by 4 bases, and 14 bases separated the two germline ends. CDR3 coding DNA: TGTGCCAGCAGCTTACTTCCGACAGTACTTAATGAAAAACTGTTTTTT. This translates into CASSLLPTVLNEKLFF.

This chain connects TRBV9 to TRBJ1-1; TRBD1 is a possible D gene (5 bases). Germline V lookup: CDR1 SGDLS, CDR2 YYNGEE. The CDR3 covers 15 residues. V lost 3 bases and J 6 bases, leaving 18 bases between the germline ends. Here the CDR3 DNA reads TGTGCCAGCAGCGGAGCCCCAGGGTTGTCCCCTGAAGCTTTCTTT. Its translation: CASSGAPGLSPEAFF.

The chain employs TRBV30 and TRBJ1-2; no clear D gene. This CDR3 has 15 amino acids. From germline, CDR1 is GTSNPN and CDR2 SVGIG (reference sequence). The V and J ends lost 0 bases and 0 bases respectively, with 11 bases between them. The CDR3, as DNA: TGTGCCTGGAGTGTCGAGGTTATAGCTAACTATGGCTACACCTTC. Translated, it gives CAWSVEVIANYGYTF. The complete variable domain, with remaining parts taken from reference TRBV30 and TRBJ1-2, reads SQTIHQWPATLVQPVGSPLSLECTVEGTSNPNLYWYRQAAGRGLQLLFYSVGIGQISSEVPQNLSASRPQDRQFILSSKKLLLSDSGFYLCAWSVEVIANYGYTFGSGTRLTVV.

The genes are TRBV9 and TRBJ2-7; TRBD1 agrees at 8 bases. CDR1 is SGDLS, CDR2 YYNGEE, per germline. The CDR3 has 15 amino acids. Trimming removed 0 bases from V and 6 bases from J; junction bases left unmatched: 8. The CDR3 here is CASSVAPGQGSEQYF. The CDR3 DNA reads as TGTGCCAGCAGCGTAGCTCCTGGACAGGGTAGCGAGCAGTACTTC. The whole variable domain, remainder taken from reference TRBV9 and TRBJ2-7, is DSGVTQTPKHLITATGQRVTLRCSPRSGDLSVYWYQQSLDQGLQFLIQYYNGEERAKGNILERFSAQQFPDLHSELNLSSLELGDSALYFCASSVAPGQGSEQYFGPGTRLTVT.

The rearrangement links TRBV4-3 to TRBJ1-3; 7 bases are a match to TRBD1. The CDR3 is 16 residues long. From germline, CDR1 is LGHNA and CDR2 YSLEER. J gave up 2 bases and V 4 bases, and 8 bases lay outside the gene matches. CDR3 nucleotide sequence: TGCGCCAGCAGCCCGCGGTTAGGGGGCCCTGGAAACACCATATATTTT. It encodes CASSPRLGGPGNTIYF.

The V gene is TRBV6-5, the J gene TRBJ2-2; TRBD1 aligns across 7 bases. In germline, CDR1 is MNHEY, CDR2 SVGAGI. With 2 bases clipped from V and 4 bases from J, the junction kept 1 base outside the gene matches. The CDR3 has 14 residues. The CDR3 sequence is CASSYPGGTGELFF. The CDR3 bases are TGTGCCAGCAGTTACCCAGGGGGCACCGGGGAGCTGTTTTTT.